This is a list of T cell receptor beta chains from one sample in a study of cytomegalovirus exposure and HLA in healthy donors. The protocol was immunoSEQ multiplex PCR, while the TCRdb copy is restricted to in-frame clones and leaves out a portion. Here the sample spans about 140,000 clones, approximately 80% being singletons. Material: PBMCs. The receptors were gathered from a male donor in good health and CMV-seronegative. Each CDR3 is given with its conserved first and last residue. Fields, in order: D gene, V gene, J gene, clone size, CDR3 protein, CDR3 DNA. A D gene is named only where the DNA matches it firmly. Clone size is shown for a subset of rows, as once, few, many or a class of expanded clone.

TRBD1	TRBV7-9	TRBJ2-2	NA	CASSLGGTVRNTGELFF	TGTGCCAGCAGCTTGGGTGGGACAGTCAGGAACACCGGGGAGCTGTTTTTT
TRBD1	TRBV28	TRBJ1-2	NA	CASSLAGGNYGYTF	TGTGCCAGCAGTTTGGCAGGGGGCAACTATGGCTACACCTTC
NA	TRBV7-2	TRBJ1-5	few	CASSSSFGEPQHF	TGTGCCAGCAGCTCGTCCTTCGGAGAGCCCCAGCATTTT
TRBD1	TRBV11-3	TRBJ1-1	few	CASSIRQGEAFF	TGTGCCAGCAGTATTAGACAGGGTGAAGCTTTCTTT
NA	TRBV13	TRBJ2-7	NA	CASSFKPGGGYEQYF	TGTGCCAGCAGCTTTAAACCAGGAGGCGGCTACGAGCAGTACTTC
NA	TRBV19	TRBJ1-1	NA	CASSIDPSDGGNTEAFF	TGTGCCAGTAGTATAGACCCCTCGGACGGAGGGAACACTGAAGCTTTCTTT
NA	TRBV11-2	TRBJ1-2	NA	CASSFPVRPNYGYTF	TGTGCCAGCAGCTTCCCCGTGCGGCCGAACTATGGCTACACCTTC
NA	TRBV7-2	TRBJ1-5	NA	CASSLTNSNQPQHF	TGTGCCAGCAGTTTGACAAATAGCAATCAGCCCCAGCATTTT
NA	TRBV7-2	TRBJ1-2	NA	CASSLEAWGQNYGYTF	TGTGCCAGCAGCTTAGAGGCGTGGGGCCAGAACTATGGCTACACCTTC
TRBD1	TRBV4-1	TRBJ1-2	NA	CASSQPTGMGVDNYGYTF	TGCGCCAGCAGCCAGCCGACAGGGATGGGGGTTGATAACTATGGCTACACCTTC
TRBD1	TRBV7-3	TRBJ2-1	NA	CASSSTGKGNEQFF	TGTGCCAGCAGCTCGACAGGGAAGGGTAATGAGCAGTTCTTC
NA	TRBV28	TRBJ2-2	NA	CASLSPVATGELFF	TGTGCCAGCTTGAGCCCGGTAGCTACCGGGGAGCTGTTTTTT
NA	TRBV6-1	TRBJ1-5	few	CASTRGYQPQHF	TGTGCCAGCACTCGGGGGTATCAGCCCCAGCATTTT
NA	TRBV2	TRBJ1-1	NA	CASMTDGNTEAFF	TGTGCCAGCATGACAGACGGGAACACTGAAGCTTTCTTT
TRBD1	TRBV2	TRBJ2-5	NA	CASSRDRGYGETQYF	TGTGCCAGCAGTCGGGACAGGGGGTATGGGGAGACCCAGTACTTC
NA	TRBV14	TRBJ2-1	few	CASSPTGSSYNEQFF	TGTGCCAGCAGCCCCACAGGGAGCTCCTACAATGAGCAGTTCTTC
NA	TRBV6-4	TRBJ2-1	NA	CASSDSGEAGEQFF	TGTGCCAGCAGTGACTCGGGGGAGGCAGGGGAGCAGTTCTTC
TRBD1	TRBV6-5	TRBJ1-2	NA	CASSYSDRGYGYTF	TGTGCCAGCAGTTACTCGGACAGGGGCTATGGCTACACCTTC
NA	TRBV27	TRBJ2-2	NA	CASSPRTVTGELFF	TGTGCCAGCAGCCCAAGGACAGTCACCGGGGAGCTGTTTTTT
NA	TRBV18	TRBJ1-5	NA	CASSPSGVGNQPQHF	TGTGCCAGCTCACCAAGCGGGGTGGGGAATCAGCCCCAGCATTTT
TRBD2	TRBV6-6	TRBJ2-7	NA	CASSRLAGEYEQYF	TGTGCCAGCAGTCGACTAGCGGGGGAGTACGAGCAGTACTTC
NA	TRBV5-4	TRBJ2-2	NA	CASSLQIAVNTGELFF	TGTGCCAGCAGCTTGCAGATAGCGGTAAACACCGGGGAGCTGTTTTTT
TRBD1	TRBV2	TRBJ1-1	NA	CASSTSGTGATEAFF	TGTGCCAGCAGTACTTCCGGGACAGGGGCCACTGAAGCTTTCTTT
NA	TRBV5-1	TRBJ1-4	NA	CASSLAGATNEKLFF	TGCGCCAGCAGCTTGGCAGGGGCAACTAATGAAAAACTGTTTTTT
NA	TRBV11-1	TRBJ2-3	once	CASSLVTGDTQYF	TGTGCCAGCAGCTTAGTAACGGGAGATACGCAGTATTTT
NA	TRBV4-2	TRBJ1-5	NA	CASSQDEGVHSNQPQHF	TGTGCCAGCAGCCAGGATGAGGGGGTCCACTCCAATCAGCCCCAGCATTTT
TRBD1	TRBV29-1	TRBJ2-3	NA	CSVEDRRGQRDTQYF	TGCAGCGTTGAAGACCGCAGGGGGCAAAGGGATACGCAGTATTTT
NA	TRBV5-6	TRBJ1-2	NA	CASSLGQALDGYTF	TGTGCCAGCAGCTTGGGACAGGCCTTAGATGGCTACACCTTC
TRBD1	TRBV6-5	TRBJ1-2	NA	CASSAGQGVWYGYTF	TGTGCCAGCAGCGCAGGACAGGGTGTTTGGTATGGCTACACCTTC
TRBD1	TRBV10-2	TRBJ2-3	NA	CASSGIDRAVVF	TGCGCCAGCAGTGGGATAGACAGGGCAGTCGTTTTT
NA	TRBV11-3	TRBJ2-3	NA	CASSPGLARF	TGTGCCAGCAGCCCGGGGCTAGCGCGCTTT
NA	TRBV7-2	TRBJ1-1	NA	CASSRQDWNTEAFF	TGTGCCAGCAGCCGGCAAGACTGGAACACTGAAGCTTTCTTT
NA	TRBV30	TRBJ1-4	few	CAWSHPRGFLNEKLFF	TGTGCCTGGAGTCACCCCCGAGGGTTCTTAAATGAAAAACTGTTTTTT
TRBD1	TRBV5-1	TRBJ2-2	NA	CASSLQGAPTLNTGELFF	TGCGCCAGCAGCTTACAGGGGGCCCCCACCCTGAACACCGGGGAGCTGTTTTTT
NA	TRBV7-2	TRBJ1-1	NA	CASSSTATLNTEAFF	TGTGCCAGCAGCTCTACGGCGACTCTGAACACTGAAGCTTTCTTT
NA	TRBV4-1	TRBJ2-6	NA	CASSPLAGSSGANVLTF	TGCGCCAGCAGCCCGTTGGCCGGGAGCTCTGGGGCCAACGTCCTGACTTTC
NA	TRBV4-1	TRBJ2-3	NA	CASTGQTISTDTQYF	TGCGCCAGCACCGGACAGACAATAAGCACAGATACGCAGTATTTT
NA	TRBV5-1	TRBJ2-5	NA	CASSLKGGAETQYF	TGCGCCAGCAGCTTGAAAGGAGGCGCCGAGACCCAGTACTTC
TRBD1	TRBV5-1	TRBJ1-2	NA	CASSTAGTAEGEYYGYTF	TGCGCCAGCAGCACCGCCGGGACAGCCGAGGGGGAGTACTATGGCTACACCTTC
TRBD1	TRBV23-1	TRBJ1-1	NA	CASSHPRQGNTEAFF	TGCGCCAGCAGTCATCCAAGACAGGGGAACACTGAAGCTTTCTTT
TRBD2	TRBV10-3	TRBJ2-5	NA	CAISPGGQETQYF	TGTGCCATCAGTCCGGGGGGTCAAGAGACCCAGTACTTC
NA	TRBV5-5	TRBJ1-2	few	CASSPFGVSTGTLDGYTF	TGTGCCAGCAGCCCTTTCGGGGTCTCCACCGGGACATTGGATGGCTACACCTTC
NA	TRBV10-2	TRBJ1-1	NA	CASSELGRQNTEAFF	TGCGCCAGCAGTGAATTAGGGAGGCAAAACACTGAAGCTTTCTTT
NA	TRBV21-1	TRBJ1-1	NA	CASSCPDRGRNTEAFF	TGTGCCAGCAGCTGCCCCGACAGGGGCCGGAACACTGAAGCTTTCTTT
NA	TRBV18	TRBJ1-6	NA	CASSPYTGGIGSPLHF	TGTGCCAGCTCACCTTACACTGGGGGGATCGGTTCACCCCTCCACTTT
NA	TRBV5-1	TRBJ2-5	once	CASSLLGSETQYF	TGCGCCAGCAGCTTGTTAGGGAGTGAGACCCAGTACTTC
TRBD2	TRBV2	TRBJ2-7	NA	CASIFWGGEQYF	TGTGCCAGCATATTCTGGGGGGGCGAGCAGTACTTC
NA	TRBV4-1	TRBJ1-6	few	CASSQEVSGPAPLHF	TGCGCCAGCAGCCAAGAAGTTTCAGGTCCCGCACCCCTCCACTTT
NA	TRBV11-2	TRBJ1-6	NA	CASSPRLNSPLHF	TGTGCCAGCAGCCCCCGACTGAATTCACCCCTCCACTTT
TRBD2	TRBV5-1	TRBJ2-7	NA	CASSALVGGGEQYF	TGCGCCAGCAGCGCTCTAGTGGGGGGGGGCGAGCAGTACTTC
NA	TRBV4-3	TRBJ2-5	NA	CASSQSIGVRETQYF	TGCGCCAGCAGCCAATCGATAGGGGTCCGGGAGACCCAGTACTTC
NA	TRBV29-1	TRBJ2-1	NA	CSSQVNEQFF	TGCAGCTCACAAGTGAATGAGCAGTTCTTC
NA	TRBV19	TRBJ1-5	NA	CASSIDSSNQPQHF	TGTGCCAGTAGTATAGACTCTAGCAATCAGCCCCAGCATTTT
NA	TRBV4-2	TRBJ2-1	NA	CASSQEGGVSSYNEQFF	TGTGCCAGCAGCCAAGAAGGGGGGGTAAGCTCCTACAATGAGCAGTTCTTC
NA	TRBV2	TRBJ1-2	NA	CASSGRGGGYTF	TGTGCCAGCAGTGGTAGGGGCGGTGGCTACACCTTC